This T cell receptor beta chain was obtained from a study of T-cell memory formation after mild COVID-19. With 4 bases removed from V and 7 bases from J, the gap between germline ends came to 20 bases. This CDR3 has 16 amino acids. The germline V gene encodes CDR1 MNHEY and CDR2 SMNVEV (reference sequence). TCRdb re-analysed the 5' RACE reads in MiXCR, keeping a single row per CDR3 protein. The table shows 400,000 or so distinct CDR3 sequences, with 20% occurring only once. Sequences were obtained from PBMCs or a T cell subset sorted from them (not recorded which). V and J are TRBV27 and TRBJ2-1; D is possibly TRBD2 (5 bases). This receptor was obtained from an adult woman who had mild COVID-19 (a few samples of this study predate the infection). Cell type and time point are not known. CDR3 bases: TGTGCCAGCAGTTCCTGGACGGGGTCCCCGGTAAATGAGCAGTTCTTC. This codes for CASSSWTGSPVNEQFF.